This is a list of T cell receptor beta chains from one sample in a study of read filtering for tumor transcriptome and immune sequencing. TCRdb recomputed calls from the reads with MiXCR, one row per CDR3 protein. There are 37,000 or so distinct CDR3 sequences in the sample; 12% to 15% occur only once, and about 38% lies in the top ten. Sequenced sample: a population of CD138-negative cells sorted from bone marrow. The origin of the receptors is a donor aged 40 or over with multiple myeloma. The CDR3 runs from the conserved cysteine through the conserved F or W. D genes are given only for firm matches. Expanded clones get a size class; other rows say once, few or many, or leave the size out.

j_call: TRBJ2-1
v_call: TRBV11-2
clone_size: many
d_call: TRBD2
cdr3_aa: CASSLGGGGRALNEQFF
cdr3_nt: TGTGCCAGCAGCTTAGGAGGGGGCGGGAGGGCCCTCAATGAGCAGTTCTTC

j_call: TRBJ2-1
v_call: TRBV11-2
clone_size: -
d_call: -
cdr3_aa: CASSPTEGAGGYNEQFF
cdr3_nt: TGTGCCAGCAGCCCAACCGAGGGGGCAGGGGGGTACAATGAGCAGTTCTTC

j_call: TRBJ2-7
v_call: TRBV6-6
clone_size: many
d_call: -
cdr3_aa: CATQPDARYEQYF
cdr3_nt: TGTGCCACCCAACCCGACGCCCGCTACGAGCAGTACTTC

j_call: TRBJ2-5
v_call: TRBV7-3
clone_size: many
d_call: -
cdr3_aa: CASSLTGGEETQYF
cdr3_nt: TGTGCCAGCAGCTTAACGGGGGGCGAAGAGACCCAGTACTTC

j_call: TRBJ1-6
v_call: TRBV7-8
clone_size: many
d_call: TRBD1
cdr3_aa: CASSLGQGDSPLHF
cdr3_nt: TGTGCCAGCAGCTTAGGACAGGGAGATTCACCCCTCCACTTT

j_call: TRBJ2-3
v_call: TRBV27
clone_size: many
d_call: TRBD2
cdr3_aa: CASSTLGLAGVRGTDTQYF
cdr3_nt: TGTGCCAGCAGTACCCTGGGACTAGCGGGAGTGAGAGGCACAGATACGCAGTATTTT

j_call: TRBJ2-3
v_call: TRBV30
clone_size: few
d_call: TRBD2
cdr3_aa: CAWSQGLSGRRDTQYF
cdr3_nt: TGTGCCTGGAGTCAGGGCCTCAGCGGGAGAAGAGATACGCAGTATTTT

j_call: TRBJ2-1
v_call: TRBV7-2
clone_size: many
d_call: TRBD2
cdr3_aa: CASSLTSGTYNEQFF
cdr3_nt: TGTGCCAGCAGCCTGACTAGCGGAACCTACAATGAGCAGTTCTTC

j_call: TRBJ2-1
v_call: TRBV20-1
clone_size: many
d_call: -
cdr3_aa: CSAPGASESHNEQFF
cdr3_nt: TGCAGTGCTCCTGGTGCTAGCGAAAGCCACAATGAGCAGTTCTTC

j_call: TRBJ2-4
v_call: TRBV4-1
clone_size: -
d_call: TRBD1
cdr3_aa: CASSQEGRDREYF
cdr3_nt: TGCGCCAGCAGCCAAGAAGGTCGGGACAGGGAGTACTTC

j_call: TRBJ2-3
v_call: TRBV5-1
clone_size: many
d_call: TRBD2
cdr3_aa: CASSVGTSSDTQYF
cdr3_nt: TGCGCCAGCAGCGTGGGGACTAGTTCAGATACGCAGTATTTT

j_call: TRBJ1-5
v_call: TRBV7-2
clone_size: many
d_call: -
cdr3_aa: CASSPEASNQPQHF
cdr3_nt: TGTGCCAGCAGCCCCGAGGCGAGCAATCAGCCCCAGCATTTT

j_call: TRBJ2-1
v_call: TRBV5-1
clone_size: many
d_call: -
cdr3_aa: CASSLAGPRPEQFF
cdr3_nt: TGCGCCAGCAGCTTGGCCGGACCGCGACCTGAGCAGTTCTTC

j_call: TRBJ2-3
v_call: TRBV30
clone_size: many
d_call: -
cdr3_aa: CAWRRTFHLPDTQYF
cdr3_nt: TGTGCCTGGAGACGGACATTTCACCTACCAGATACGCAGTATTTT

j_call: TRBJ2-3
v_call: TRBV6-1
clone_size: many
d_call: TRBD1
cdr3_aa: CAGRDRGFADTQYF
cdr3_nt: TGTGCCGGCCGGGACAGGGGTTTCGCAGATACGCAGTATTTT

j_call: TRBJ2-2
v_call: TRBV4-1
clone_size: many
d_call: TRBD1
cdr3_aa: CASSQGTGNTGELFF
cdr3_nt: TGCGCCAGCAGCCAAGGGACAGGGAACACCGGGGAGCTGTTTTTT

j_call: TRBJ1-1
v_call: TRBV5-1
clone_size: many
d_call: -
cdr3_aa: CASSLRRATEAFF
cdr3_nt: TGCGCCAGCAGCTTAAGAAGGGCGACTGAAGCTTTCTTT

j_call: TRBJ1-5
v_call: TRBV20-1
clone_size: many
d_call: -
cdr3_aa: CSARSGVRDQPQHF
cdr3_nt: TGCAGTGCTAGAAGCGGGGTACGGGATCAGCCCCAGCATTTT

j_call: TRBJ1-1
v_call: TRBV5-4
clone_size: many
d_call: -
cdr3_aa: CASSEGAMMNTEAFF
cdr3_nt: TGTGCCAGCAGCGAAGGGGCCATGATGAACACTGAAGCTTTCTTT